One and the same sample provided the 27 T cell receptor beta chains below, sequenced in a study of regulatory T cells in long-lasting Graves disease. For TCR beta, libraries came from iRepertoire HTBI primers and Arm-PCR of CDR3 regions. One entry per CDR3 protein results from TCRdb running MiXCR on the multiplex PCR reads. The table shows roughly 520,000 distinct CDR3 sequences, with about 12% occurring only once. Time point specified: newly diagnosed GD, antithyroid drugs for less than 3 months. PBMC RNA served as the TCR library source. The same sample was also used in a study of T cells in Graves' hyperthyroidism and ophthalmopathy.

Sample: peripheral blood mononuclear cells (PBMCs), taken at new diagnosis, from a patient treated with antithyroid drugs. The receptors here all came from a woman in her thirties with Graves disease.

This chain uses TRBV6-1 with TRBJ1-1; 8 bases line up with TRBD1. CDR3 length: 15 amino acids. The germline V gene has CDR1 MNHNS and CDR2 SASEGT. The V and J ends lost 8 bases and 4 bases, in that order; junction bases with no gene match: 12. CDR3 in amino acids: CASGQSPDRATEAFF. CDR3 bases: TGTGCCAGCGGGCAATCCCCGGACAGGGCCACTGAAGCTTTCTTT.

Of note for this clonotype: This is likely an artifact of a read error, given a far larger clone one base away. J is TRBJ2-7 and V is TRBV11-3; maybe TRBD2 (6 bases). This CDR3 spans 18 amino acids. Looked up from germline, CDR1 is SGHNT and CDR2 is YENEEA. Trimming removed 5 bases at V and 7 bases at J, with 30 bases between. CDR3 amino acids: CASSPNKVREGRYNEQYF. The CDR3 DNA sequence: TGTGCCAGCAGCCCGAATAAAGTGCGGGAAGGACGCTACAATGAGCAGTACTTC.

In its sample, this clonotype was seen a few times. V and J are TRBV3-1 and TRBJ1-3; D not resolved. V was pared by 0 bases and J by 0 bases, with 9 bases between. There are 16 residues in the CDR3. Germline loops: CDR1 LGHDT, CDR2 YNNKEL (reference sequence). For the CDR3, the DNA is TGTGCCAGCAGCCAAGATCAACAGCACTCTGGAAACACCATATATTTT. As protein: CASSQDQQHSGNTIYF.

CDR3: CASSIPRGRSYNEQFF. CDR3 coding DNA: TGTGCCAGCAGTATACCTAGGGGAAGGTCCTACAATGAGCAGTTCTTC. The J gene is TRBJ2-1, the V gene TRBV28; perhaps TRBD1 as D (5 bases). Per germline, CDR1 MDHEN and CDR2 SYDVKM. The length of the CDR3 is 16 residues. Trimming removed 5 bases at V and 1 base at J, with 15 bases between. Complete variable domain (other parts from reference TRBV28 and TRBJ2-1): DVKVTQSSRYLVKRTGEKVFLECVQDMDHENMFWYRQDPGLGLRLIYFSYDVKMKEKGDIPEGYSVSREKKERFSLILESASTNQTSMYLCASSIPRGRSYNEQFFGPGTRLTVL.

This clonotype came up many times. The V gene is TRBV3-1, the J gene TRBJ2-1, with 7 bases aligning to TRBD2. Germline CDR1 is LGHDT and CDR2 is YNNKEL (reference sequence). J lost 8 bases, V lost 2 bases, and 15 bases had no gene match. There are 17 residues in the CDR3. CDR3 coding DNA: TGTGCCAGCAGCCAACTTGTCTGGGGAGGGCGTGTCTATGAGCAGTTCTTC. It codes for CASSQLVWGGRVYEQFF.

This clonotype was counted many times. This chain links TRBV28 with TRBJ2-7, with D possibly TRBD2 on 6 matching bases. The V end was cut by 6 bases, the J end by 0 bases, with 15 bases between. Germline V gene sequence: CDR1 MDHEN, CDR2 SYDVKM. The CDR3 runs 15 residues. The CDR3 sequence is CASRSPQRVSYEQYF. CDR3 coding DNA: TGTGCCAGCAGAAGCCCTCAGCGGGTCTCCTACGAGCAGTACTTC.

This clonotype was seen at least ten times. This sequence joins TRBV20-1 and TRBJ1-6, with D maybe TRBD1 (6 bases). V lost 4 bases and J lost 6, with 16 bases in between. CDR3 length: 15 amino acids. Germline V CDR1 and CDR2: DFQATT, SNEGSKA (reference sequence). The CDR3 loop reads CSATKPGHPNSPLHF. For the CDR3, the DNA is TGCAGTGCTACAAAGCCGGGACACCCTAATTCACCCCTCCACTTT.

This chain uses TRBV20-1 with TRBJ2-7; 9 bases are a match to TRBD2. The J call is uncertain, as TRBJ2-3 better fits the DNA end. CDR1 and CDR2 (germline): DFQATT, SNEGSKA (reference sequence). This CDR3 region has 17 residues. The CDR3 sequence is CSAMRRGSGRWSDTQYF. The CDR3 nucleotides are TGCAGTGCCATGAGAAGGGGGAGCGGGAGGTGGTCAGATACGCAGTATTTT.

The table lists this clonotype with a few counts. The chain has TRBV28 and TRBJ2-7; a possible D gene is TRBD1 (5 bases). Germline CDR1 and CDR2: MDHEN and SYDVKM. The V gene lost 6 bases and the J gene lost 7 bases, with 28 bases spanning the gap. This CDR3 is 17 amino acids long. The CDR3 loop reads CASSPTLGAAAKGEQYF. DNA for the CDR3: TGTGCCAGCAGCCCAACCCTAGGCGCCGCCGCGAAGGGGGAGCAGTACTTC.

This clonotype appeared a few times. The gene calls are TRBV19 and TRBJ1-5, with unresolved D. CDR3 length equals 16 residues. V was cut by 5 bases and J by 6 bases, with 20 bases left in between. Germline CDR1 and CDR2: LNHDA and SQIVND (reference sequence). The CDR3: CASSARTGSLGQPQHF. The CDR3 bases are TGTGCCAGTAGTGCCCGCACGGGCTCCCTTGGTCAGCCCCAGCATTTT.

This clonotype showed up many times. The chain links TRBV29-1 to TRBJ2-5; tentatively, D is TRBD1 (6 bases). The CDR3 is made up of 14 amino acids. Looked up from germline, CDR1 is SQVTM and CDR2 is ANQGSEA. Trimming took 2 bases from V and 4 from J, leaving 14 bases between them. Here the CDR3 reads CSVEWAGARETQYF. The CDR3 DNA reads TGCAGCGTTGAATGGGCAGGGGCAAGAGAGACCCAGTACTTC. Using reference TRBV29-1 and TRBJ2-5 for the parts outside the CDR3, the full variable domain is SAVISQKPSRDICQRGTSLTIQCQVDSQVTMMFWYRQQPGQSLTLIATANQGSEATYESGFVIDKFPISRPNLTFSTLTVSNMSPEDSSIYLCSVEWAGARETQYFGPGTRLLVL.

Of note for this clonotype: This sequence may be a read error, since a much larger clone differs from it by one base. This chain links TRBV28 with TRBJ2-3; 9 nucleotides align to TRBD2. The V gene end was trimmed by 5 bases and the J gene end by 2 bases; junction bases not matched to a gene: 11. The V gene's germline CDR1 is MDHEN and CDR2 SYDVKM. This CDR3 is built from 17 residues. The chain's CDR3 is CASSPGLLAGFTDTQYF. CDR3 coding DNA: TGTGCCAGCAGTCCCGGGCTACTAGCGGGCTTCACAGATACGCAGTATTTT.

This clonotype showed up just a few times. Compared with germline, one end of the junction differs, possibly owing to a read error. The V and J genes are TRBV9 and TRBJ2-7, with 10 positions matching TRBD2. Germline V gene data show CDR1 as SGDLS and CDR2 as YYNGEE. There are 14 residues in the CDR3. This CDR3 is CTSSLGLAVGEQYF. As DNA, the CDR3 is TGTACCAGCAGCTTAGGACTAGCGGTTGGCGAGCAGTACTTC.

This clonotype was observed many times. The chain joins TRBV11-3 to TRBJ2-3; 7 bases match TRBD1. This CDR3 comprises 15 residues. V dropped 5 bases and J dropped 0; count of bases not matched to a gene: 5. CDR1 is SGHNT, CDR2 YENEEA, per germline. Written as DNA, the CDR3 is TGTGCCAGCAGCCCGGGACAGACTAGCACAGATACGCAGTATTTT. This codes for CASSPGQTSTDTQYF.

This clonotype was seen ten or more times. The rearrangement uses TRBV20-1 and TRBJ2-5, with D possibly being TRBD2 (6 bases). CDR1 DFQATT and CDR2 SNEGSKA come from the germline V gene (reference sequence). The CDR3 extends over 15 amino acids. Trimming shortened V by 6 bases and J by 2 bases, and 19 bases separated the two germline ends. In nucleotides, the CDR3 is TGCAGTGCCAGAACTGGAGGGACTGATCAAGAGACCCAGTACTTC. Encoded protein: CSARTGGTDQETQYF.

This clonotype was counted many times. V usage is TRBV27 and J usage is TRBJ1-4; 7 bases align to TRBD1. The CDR3 is made up of 12 amino acids. Germline values: CDR1 MNHEY, CDR2 SMNVEV (reference sequence). V gave up 6 bases and J gave up 8 bases; unmatched junction bases: 3. CDR3 sequence reads: CASRTGLEKLFF. The CDR3 coding sequence is TGTGCCAGCAGGACAGGGCTCGAAAAACTGTTTTTT.

This clonotype turned up a few times. The genes are TRBV4-3 and TRBJ2-1, with 8 nucleotides matching TRBD2. From germline, CDR1 is LGHNA and CDR2 YSLEER. V was clipped by 0 bases and J by 1 base; unmatched bases: 17. The CDR3 consists of 21 residues. The CDR3 loop is CASSQERGALTGSGSYNEQFF. As DNA, the CDR3 is TGCGCCAGCAGCCAAGAGCGGGGGGCGCTGACCGGGAGTGGGTCCTACAATGAGCAGTTCTTC.

This clonotype was observed at least ten times. The gene calls are TRBV29-1 and TRBJ1-4; D may be TRBD1 (5 bases). Germline V gives CDR1 SQVTM, CDR2 ANQGSEA. The CDR3 length is 13 residues. Trimming left V 5 bases short and J 8 bases short, with 15 bases between. CDR3 DNA sequence: TGCAGCGTTCTGGGGGGTGTAAGCGAAAAACTGTTTTTT. This codes for CSVLGGVSEKLFF.

The rearrangement uses TRBV5-1 and TRBJ2-2, with 11 bases lining up with TRBD1. Germline V CDR1 and CDR2: SGHRS, YFSETQ. There are 16 residues in the CDR3. With 4 bases clipped from V and 5 bases from J, the junction kept 7 bases outside the gene matches. The CDR3: CASSTGQGAETGELFF. DNA for the CDR3: TGCGCCAGCAGCACCGGACAGGGGGCAGAAACCGGGGAGCTGTTTTTT.

The rearrangement joins TRBV6-5 to TRBJ2-5, with D unresolved. Trimming removed 0 bases at V and 8 bases at J, with 10 bases between. The CDR3 runs to 13 residues. Germline V CDR1 and CDR2: MNHEY, SVGAGI. In DNA form, the CDR3 reads TGTGCCAGCAGTTACTCGTTTTACGGAACCCAGTACTTC. Its protein is CASSYSFYGTQYF.

V and J are TRBV5-5 and TRBJ2-4; either TRBD1 or TRBD2 may fit D (5 bases each). The CDR3 loop spans 16 amino acids. Germline V gene sequence: CDR1 SGHKS, CDR2 YYEKEE (reference sequence). V was clipped by 0 bases and J by 0 bases, with 10 bases between them. This CDR3 is CASSLGGRVAKNIQYF. The CDR3 DNA reads as TGTGCCAGCAGCTTGGGGGGGAGAGTAGCCAAAAACATTCAGTACTTC. Supplemented by reference TRBV5-5 and TRBJ2-4, the full variable domain reads DAGVTQSPTHLIKTRGQQVTLRCSPISGHKSVSWYQQVLGQGPQFIFQYYEKEERGRGNFPDRFSARQFPNYSSELNVNALLLGDSALYLCASSLGGRVAKNIQYFGAGTRLSVL.

V usage is TRBV29-1 and J usage is TRBJ1-1; possible D gene TRBD1, 5 bases. Deletions cut 3 bases from V and 0 bases from J, with 8 bases between. This CDR3 comprises 13 residues. Germline V CDR1 and CDR2: SQVTM, ANQGSEA. The CDR3 loop reads CSVDGTLNTEAFF. In DNA form, the CDR3 reads TGCAGCGTTGATGGGACCCTGAACACTGAAGCTTTCTTT.

This clonotype appeared many times. This chain uses TRBV15 with TRBJ2-1, with D maybe TRBD1 (6 bases). Trimming took off 5 bases at V and 3 bases at J, with 17 bases between the two ends. Germline V gene lookup returns CDR1 LNHNV and CDR2 YYDKDF (reference sequence). The CDR3 consists of 16 residues. This CDR3 is CATSQEGDRHYNEQFF. The CDR3 DNA reads TGTGCCACCAGCCAAGAGGGGGATCGCCACTACAATGAGCAGTTCTTC. Based on the CDR3 plus reference TRBV15 and TRBJ2-1, the full variable domain is DAMVIQNPRYQVTQFGKPVTLSCSQTLNHNVMYWYQQKSSQAPKLLFHYYDKDFNNEADTPDNFQSRRPNTSFCFLDIRSPGLGDTAMYLCATSQEGDRHYNEQFFGPGTRLTVL.

The V gene is TRBV7-9, the J gene TRBJ1-2; no firm D call. The CDR3 totals 14 residues. The V gene lost 5 bases and the J gene lost 4 bases, with 14 bases spanning the gap. CDR1 SEHNR and CDR2 FQNEAQ come from the germline V gene (reference sequence). The CDR3 nucleotides read TGTGCCAGCAGCCGCGAAGGTCTTACCTATGGCTACACCTTC. Amino acid sequence: CASSREGLTYGYTF.

The table lists this clonotype with a count of one. This rearrangement joins TRBV11-3 to TRBJ2-3, with TRBD2 identical over 10 bases. This CDR3 comprises 15 residues. V lost 6 bases to trimming and J lost 5 bases; unmatched junction nucleotides: 8. Germline loops: CDR1 SGHNT, CDR2 YENEEA. The CDR3, as DNA: TGTGCCAGCAGGTTAACTAGCGGGAATAAAGATACGCAGTATTTT. Its translation: CASRLTSGNKDTQYF.

The J gene is TRBJ1-2, the V gene TRBV20-1; no definite D call. Germline V CDR1 and CDR2: DFQATT, SNEGSKA (reference sequence). V lost 8 bases to trimming and J lost 2 bases, with 15 bases between them. The CDR3 runs to 13 residues. Written as DNA, the CDR3 is TGCAGTACACTGGACGGAACCAACTATGGCTACACCTTC. It specifies CSTLDGTNYGYTF.

This clonotype was picked up many times. The genes are TRBV11-2 and TRBJ1-2, with D possibly being TRBD1 (6 bases). Trimming left V 5 bases short and J 2 bases short, with 12 bases between. There are 14 residues in the CDR3. Germline CDR1 reads SGHAT; CDR2 reads FQNNGV. The CDR3 here is CASSRNRENYGYTF. CDR3 nucleotides: TGTGCCAGCAGCCGAAACAGGGAAAACTATGGCTACACCTTC.